This TCR beta chain was recovered during a study of regulatory T cells in long-lasting Graves disease. Study summary: Less than 3 months of antithyroid drugs had been taken by newly diagnosed Graves' patients.

Time point indicated: newly diagnosed GD, antithyroid drugs for less than 3 months. From PBMCs, RNA was extracted and then used to make the TCR library. This clonotype was observed many times. In germline, CDR1 is SGHTA, CDR2 FQGNSA. This CDR3 contains 15 residues. V shed 5 bases, J shed 7 bases, and the junction held 9 bases outside the gene matches. Combining iRepertoire HTBI primers with Arm-PCR of CDR3 regions, the authors built TCR beta libraries. TCRdb reprocessed the multiplex PCR reads with MiXCR, giving one entry per CDR3 protein. The sample gives roughly 610,000 distinct CDR3 sequences, around 17% of which show up once; approximately 20% is in the top ten. These data were likewise used in another study, on T cells in Graves' hyperthyroidism and ophthalmopathy.

The chain couples TRBV7-2 to TRBJ1-5, with 9 bases matching TRBD1. This TCR was recovered from a woman in her twenties or thirties with Graves disease. Source: peripheral blood mononuclear cells (PBMCs), taken at new diagnosis, from a patient treated with antithyroid drugs. The CDR3 spells CASSPGQGVRQPQHF. CDR3 sequence (DNA): TGTGCCAGCAGCCCGGGACAGGGAGTGAGGCAGCCCCAGCATTTT.